The 18 T cell receptor beta chains below come from one sample, sequenced in a study of T cell repertoires in cytomegalovirus infection. Their specific antigens are unknown. TCRdb re-analysed the reads in MiXCR, keeping a single row per CDR3 protein. The sample records approximately 70,000 distinct CDR3 sequences, about 23% being singletons. The sequenced sample consisted of PBMCs, sequenced either directly or after in vitro stimulation (not recorded which). These receptors originate from a human donor in good health (CMV status not recorded). Some clones in this sample may be carry-over from other donors' samples.

This clonotype was counted between two and nine times. V usage is TRBV3-1 and J usage is TRBJ2-2; no definite D call. The V gene's germline CDR1 is LGHDT and CDR2 YNNKEL (reference sequence). Trimming cost V 2 bases and J 8 bases, with 3 bases left between them. The CDR3 is 11 amino acids. CDR3 sequence reads: CASSQRGELFF. The CDR3, as DNA: TGTGCCAGCAGCCAAAGGGGGGAGCTGTTTTTT.

This clonotype was found a few times. Written as DNA, the CDR3 is TGTGCCAGCAGTTCGGAGGGTCGATCCTACAATGAGCAGTTCTTC. Residues: CASSSEGRSYNEQFF. The chain joins TRBV6-5 to TRBJ2-1, with D perhaps matching TRBD2 (6 bases). Trimming took 4 bases from V and 1 from J, leaving 11 bases between them. Germline V gene lookup returns CDR1 MNHEY and CDR2 SVGAGI. The CDR3 totals 15 residues.

This clonotype was seen repeatedly, ten times or more. The J gene is TRBJ2-1, the V gene TRBV11-2, with D unclear. This CDR3 has 17 residues. CDR1 and CDR2 (germline): SGHAT, FQNNGV. The V and J ends lost 4 bases and 7 bases respectively, with 23 bases between them. Here the CDR3 reads CASSWPVTGGQRNEQFF. CDR3 nucleotides: TGTGCCAGCAGCTGGCCGGTCACGGGCGGTCAAAGGAATGAGCAGTTCTTC.

This clonotype occurred many times. The V gene is TRBV5-6, the J gene TRBJ2-1; TRBD2 matches at 8 bases. The trim removed 0 bases at V and 6 bases at J, leaving 26 bases unmatched. The CDR3 consists of 22 residues. Germline lookup yields CDR1 SGHDT and CDR2 YYEEEE. For the CDR3, the DNA is TGTGCCAGCAGCTTGGTCCTCGGGGCCCCGTCCACTGTGGGGACTAGTGGCAATGAGCAGTTCTTC. Translating gives CASSLVLGAPSTVGTSGNEQFF. Full variable domain (missing parts from reference TRBV5-6 and TRBJ2-1): DAGVTQSPTHLIKTRGQQVTLRCSPKSGHDTVSWYQQALGQGPQFIFQYYEEEERQRGNFPDRFSGHQFPNYSSELNVNALLLGDSALYLCASSLVLGAPSTVGTSGNEQFFGPGTRLTVL.

This clonotype has a handful of counts. The chain carries TRBV13 and TRBJ2-5, with D uncertain. CDR1 and CDR2 from the germline V gene are PRHDT and FYEKMQ (reference sequence). Trimming took 5 bases from V and 0 from J, leaving 4 bases between them. The length of the CDR3 is 12 residues. The CDR3 sequence: CASSRYQETQYF. In DNA, the CDR3 is TGTGCCAGCAGCAGGTACCAAGAGACCCAGTACTTC.

The chain uses TRBV19 and TRBJ2-7, with D perhaps matching TRBD1 (6 bases). Deletions cut 4 bases from V and 2 bases from J, with 12 bases between. The germline gives CDR1 LNHDA, CDR2 SQIVND (reference sequence). The CDR3 is made up of 14 amino acids. The CDR3 nucleotides are TGTGCCAGTAGTACGAGGACAGCCCCCTACGAGCAGTACTTC. The encoded protein is CASSTRTAPYEQYF.

The V gene is TRBV7-6, the J gene TRBJ2-2; possibly TRBD1 or TRBD2 for D (6 bases each). This CDR3 is built from 15 residues. The V end was cut by 6 bases, the J end by 7 bases, with 18 bases between. The germline V gene has CDR1 SGHVS and CDR2 FNYEAQ. Here the CDR3 reads CASSSFQGRHGELFF. The CDR3 DNA follows: TGTGCCAGCAGTTCTTTCCAGGGGAGGCACGGGGAGCTGTTTTTT. The variable domain in full, with the rest retrieved from reference TRBV7-6 and TRBJ2-2, is GAGVSQSPRYKVTKRGQDVALRCDPISGHVSLYWYRQALGQGPEFLTYFNYEAQQDKSGLPNDRFSAERPEGSISTLTIQRTEQRDSAMYRCASSSFQGRHGELFFGEGSRLTVL.

This clonotype was seen more than once but under ten times. The CDR3 loop is CASSLGAISSTDTQYF. For the CDR3, the DNA is TGTGCCAGCAGCTTAGGTGCTATCTCTAGCACAGATACGCAGTATTTT. The chain uses TRBV7-6 and TRBJ2-3; D unclear. V was shortened by 1 base and J by 0 bases, with 11 bases between the two germline ends. Germline-derived CDR1 and CDR2 are SGHVS and FNYEAQ. The CDR3 sequence is 16 residues long.

This clonotype was observed a few times. The V call is TRBV28, the J call TRBJ2-6, with D uncertain. This CDR3 has 16 amino acids. Germline CDR1 is MDHEN and CDR2 is SYDVKM. V was pared by 6 bases and J by 3 bases, with 15 bases between. The CDR3 DNA follows: TGTGCCAGCAGCCTACCACAGATGGTTGGGGCCAACGTCCTGACTTTC. As protein: CASSLPQMVGANVLTF. Combining the CDR3 with reference TRBV28 and TRBJ2-6 gives the whole variable domain DVKVTQSSRYLVKRTGEKVFLECVQDMDHENMFWYRQDPGLGLRLIYFSYDVKMKEKGDIPEGYSVSREKKERFSLILESASTNQTSMYLCASSLPQMVGANVLTFGAGSRLTVL.

This clonotype was counted at least ten times. J is TRBJ1-1 and V is TRBV7-2; D is unclear. Germline V gene sequence: CDR1 SGHTA, CDR2 FQGNSA. Trimming removed 1 base at V and 4 bases at J, with 19 bases between. There are 17 residues in the CDR3. CDR3 sequence reads: CASSLGVFVGKGTEAFF. The CDR3 region has the DNA TGTGCCAGCAGCTTAGGAGTCTTTGTGGGAAAAGGCACTGAAGCTTTCTTT.

In its sample, this clonotype was seen a few times. V and J are TRBV7-9 and TRBJ1-6, with TRBD1 matching over 9 bases. Trimming cost V 4 bases and J 9 bases; bases outside gene matches: 7. The CDR3 contains 15 residues. The germline V gene has CDR1 SEHNR and CDR2 FQNEAQ (reference sequence). The CDR3: CASSSWGQGGSPLHF. CDR3 nucleotides: TGTGCCAGCAGCTCCTGGGGACAGGGAGGTTCACCCCTCCACTTT.

The chain carries TRBV6-2 or TRBV6-3 and TRBJ2-7; 7 bases line up with TRBD1. Trimming at V came to 6 bases and at J to 3 bases, leaving 5 bases not matched to a gene. This CDR3 contains 13 residues. Germline CDR1 and CDR2: MNHEY and SVGEGT. For the CDR3, the DNA is TGTGCCAGCAGACTTACAGGGGTCTACGAGCAGTACGTC. Translation gives CASRLTGVYEQYV.

The chain employs TRBV10-3 and TRBJ1-5; TRBD1 might be the D (5 bases). The CDR3 consists of 13 residues. Germline CDR1 reads ENHRY; CDR2 reads SYGVKD. The V end lost 3 bases, the J end lost 3 bases, and 6 bases lay between the germline ends. The DNA of the CDR3 is TGTGCCATCAGTGACAGGGACAATCAGCCCCAGCATTTT. Translation: CAISDRDNQPQHF.

This clonotype was detected only a few times. CDR3: CASSLVVRLAGHNEQFF. The CDR3, as DNA: TGTGCCAGCAGTTTAGTAGTGAGACTAGCGGGTCACAATGAGCAGTTCTTC. The J gene is TRBJ2-1, the V gene TRBV12-3 or TRBV12-4; 10 nucleotides line up with TRBD2. The CDR3 length is 17 residues. Germline trimming cut 1 base from V and 5 bases from J; bases unmatched to any gene: 8.

The V and J genes are TRBV28 and TRBJ2-7; 10 nucleotides match TRBD2. The J segment lost 4 bases and the V segment lost 7 bases, leaving 4 bases of the junction unmatched. This CDR3 is 13 amino acids long. The germline V gene encodes CDR1 MDHEN and CDR2 SYDVKM. This chain's CDR3 is CASTTSGKYEQYF. CDR3 sequence (DNA): TGTGCCAGCACAACTAGCGGGAAATACGAGCAGTACTTC.

The rearrangement joins TRBV20-1 to TRBJ2-7; D is undetermined. V was shortened by 3 bases and J by 0 bases, with 6 bases between the two germline ends. The germline CDR1 and CDR2 sequences are DFQATT and SNEGSKA (reference sequence). CDR3 size: 12 residues. CDR3 bases: TGCAGTGCTAGCTCTAGCTCCTACGAGCAGTACTTC. It specifies CSASSSSYEQYF.

This clonotype was observed many times. The chain joins TRBV7-2 to TRBJ1-2; TRBD1 aligns across 10 bases. The germline V gene has CDR1 SGHTA and CDR2 FQGNSA. V gave up 5 bases and J gave up 3 bases; unmatched junction bases: 3. The length of the CDR3 is 14 residues. CDR3 sequence: CASSETGGDYGYTF. The DNA of the CDR3 is TGTGCCAGCAGCGAGACAGGGGGCGACTATGGCTACACCTTC.

This clonotype has just a few counts. The chain links TRBV28 to TRBJ1-1; 10 bases are a match to TRBD1. V lost 1 base, J lost 5 bases, and 4 bases stayed unmatched. This CDR3 has 15 amino acids. The germline CDR1 and CDR2 sequences are MDHEN and SYDVKM. The CDR3 sequence: CASSLLDRGGTEAFF. DNA for the CDR3: TGTGCCAGCAGTTTATTGGACAGGGGGGGAACTGAAGCTTTCTTT. The whole variable domain, filled in from reference TRBV28 and TRBJ1-1, reads DVKVTQSSRYLVKRTGEKVFLECVQDMDHENMFWYRQDPGLGLRLIYFSYDVKMKEKGDIPEGYSVSREKKERFSLILESASTNQTSMYLCASSLLDRGGTEAFFGQGTRLTVV.